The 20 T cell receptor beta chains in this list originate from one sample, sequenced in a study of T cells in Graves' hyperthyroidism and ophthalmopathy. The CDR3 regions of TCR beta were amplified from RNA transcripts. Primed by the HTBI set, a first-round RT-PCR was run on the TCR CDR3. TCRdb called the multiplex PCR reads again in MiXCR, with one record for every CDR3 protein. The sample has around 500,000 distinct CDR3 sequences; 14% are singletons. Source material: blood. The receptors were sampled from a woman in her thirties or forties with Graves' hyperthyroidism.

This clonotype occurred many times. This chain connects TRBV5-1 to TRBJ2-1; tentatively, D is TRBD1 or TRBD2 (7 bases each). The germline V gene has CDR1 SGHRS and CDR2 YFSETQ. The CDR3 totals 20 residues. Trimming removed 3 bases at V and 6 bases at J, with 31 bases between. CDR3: CASSSQENSGPHYRGNEQFF. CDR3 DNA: TGCGCCAGCAGCTCGCAGGAAAATAGCGGGCCCCACTACAGGGGCAATGAGCAGTTCTTC. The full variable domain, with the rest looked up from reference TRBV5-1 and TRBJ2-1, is KAGVTQTPRYLIKTRGQQVTLSCSPISGHRSVSWYQQTPGQGLQFLFEYFSETQRNKGNFPGRFSGRQFSNSRSEMNVSTLELGDSALYLCASSSQENSGPHYRGNEQFFGPGTRLTVL.

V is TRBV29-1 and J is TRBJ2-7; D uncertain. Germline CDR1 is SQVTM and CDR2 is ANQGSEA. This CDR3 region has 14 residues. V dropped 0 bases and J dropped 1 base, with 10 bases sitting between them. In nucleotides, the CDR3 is TGCAGCGTTGAAGAAGAAGCCGGGTCCTACGAGCAGTACTTC. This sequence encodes CSVEEEAGSYEQYF.

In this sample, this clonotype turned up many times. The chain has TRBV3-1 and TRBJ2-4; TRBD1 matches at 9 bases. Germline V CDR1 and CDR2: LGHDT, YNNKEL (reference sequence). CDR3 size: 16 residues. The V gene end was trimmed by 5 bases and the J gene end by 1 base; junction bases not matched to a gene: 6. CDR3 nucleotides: TGTGCCAGCAGCTCCTCGACAGGGGGTGCCAAAAACATTCAGTACTTC. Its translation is CASSSSTGGAKNIQYF. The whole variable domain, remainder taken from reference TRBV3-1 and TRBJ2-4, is DTAVSQTPKYLVTQMGNDKSIKCEQNLGHDTMYWYKQDSKKFLKIMFSYNNKELIINETVPNRFSPKSPDKAHLNLHINSLELGDSAVYFCASSSSTGGAKNIQYFGAGTRLSVL.

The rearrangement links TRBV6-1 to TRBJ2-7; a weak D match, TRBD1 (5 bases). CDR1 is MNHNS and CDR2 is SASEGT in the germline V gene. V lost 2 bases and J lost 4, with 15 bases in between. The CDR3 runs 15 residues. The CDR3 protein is CASSEWQGRVYEQYF. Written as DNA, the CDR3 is TGTGCCAGCAGTGAATGGCAGGGTCGAGTATACGAGCAGTACTTC.

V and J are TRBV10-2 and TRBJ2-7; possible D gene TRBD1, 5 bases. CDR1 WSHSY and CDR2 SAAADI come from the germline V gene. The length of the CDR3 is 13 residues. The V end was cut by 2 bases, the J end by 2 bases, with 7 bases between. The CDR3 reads CASSEGHPYEQYF. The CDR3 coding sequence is TGCGCCAGCAGTGAGGGACATCCCTACGAGCAGTACTTC.

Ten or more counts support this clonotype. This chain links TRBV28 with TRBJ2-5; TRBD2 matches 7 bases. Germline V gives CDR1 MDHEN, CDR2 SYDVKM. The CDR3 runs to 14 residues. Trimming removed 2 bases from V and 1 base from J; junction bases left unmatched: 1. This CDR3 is CASSLTSAQETQYF. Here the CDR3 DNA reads TGTGCCAGCAGTTTAACTAGCGCCCAAGAGACCCAGTACTTC. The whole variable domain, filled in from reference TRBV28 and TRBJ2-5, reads DVKVTQSSRYLVKRTGEKVFLECVQDMDHENMFWYRQDPGLGLRLIYFSYDVKMKEKGDIPEGYSVSREKKERFSLILESASTNQTSMYLCASSLTSAQETQYFGPGTRLLVL.

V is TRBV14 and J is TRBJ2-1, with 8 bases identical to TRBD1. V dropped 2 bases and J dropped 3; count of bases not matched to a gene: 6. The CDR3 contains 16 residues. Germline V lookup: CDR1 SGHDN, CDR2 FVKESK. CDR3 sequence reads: CASSQSGTGLYNEQFF. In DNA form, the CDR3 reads TGTGCCAGCAGCCAATCCGGGACAGGTCTCTACAATGAGCAGTTCTTC.

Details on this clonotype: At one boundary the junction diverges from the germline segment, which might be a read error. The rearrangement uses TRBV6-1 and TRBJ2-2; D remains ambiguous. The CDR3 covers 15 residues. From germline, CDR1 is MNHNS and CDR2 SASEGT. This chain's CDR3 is CVSSKERPNTGELFF. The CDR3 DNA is TGTGTCAGCAGTAAGGAGAGACCGAACACCGGGGAGCTGTTTTTT.

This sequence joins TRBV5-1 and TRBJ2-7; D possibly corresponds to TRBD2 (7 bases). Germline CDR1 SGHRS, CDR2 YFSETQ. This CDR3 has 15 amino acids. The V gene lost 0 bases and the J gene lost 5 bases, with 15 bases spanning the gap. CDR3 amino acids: CASSLEGEGRDEQYF. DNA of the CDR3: TGCGCCAGCAGCTTGGAGGGGGAGGGCCGCGACGAGCAGTACTTC.

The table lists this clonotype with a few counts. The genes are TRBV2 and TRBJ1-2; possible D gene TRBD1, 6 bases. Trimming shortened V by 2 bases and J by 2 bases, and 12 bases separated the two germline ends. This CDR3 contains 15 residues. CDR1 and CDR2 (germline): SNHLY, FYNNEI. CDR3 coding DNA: TGTGCCAGCAGTGAAAAGGACAGCCCCAACTATGGCTACACCTTC. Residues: CASSEKDSPNYGYTF.

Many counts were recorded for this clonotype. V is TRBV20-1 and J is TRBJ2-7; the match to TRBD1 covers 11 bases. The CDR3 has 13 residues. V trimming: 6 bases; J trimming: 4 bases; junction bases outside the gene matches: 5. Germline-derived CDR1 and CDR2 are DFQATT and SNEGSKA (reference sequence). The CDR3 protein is CSALGQGEYEQYF. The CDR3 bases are TGCAGTGCCCTGGGACAGGGGGAGTACGAGCAGTACTTC.

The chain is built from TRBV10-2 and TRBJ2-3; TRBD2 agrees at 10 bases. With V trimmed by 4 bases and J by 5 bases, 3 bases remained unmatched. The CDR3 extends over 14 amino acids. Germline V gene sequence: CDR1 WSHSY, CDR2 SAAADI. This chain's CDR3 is CASSVGTSVDTQYF. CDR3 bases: TGCGCCAGCAGTGTCGGGACTAGCGTAGATACGCAGTATTTT.

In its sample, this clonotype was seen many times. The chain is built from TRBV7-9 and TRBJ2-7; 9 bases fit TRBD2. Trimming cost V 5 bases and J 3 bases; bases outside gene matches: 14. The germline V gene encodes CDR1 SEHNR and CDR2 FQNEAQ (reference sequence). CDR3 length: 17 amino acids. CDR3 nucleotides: TGTGCCAGCAGCCCACCCGCATGGCGGGAGGGCCTCTACGAGCAGTACTTC. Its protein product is CASSPPAWREGLYEQYF.

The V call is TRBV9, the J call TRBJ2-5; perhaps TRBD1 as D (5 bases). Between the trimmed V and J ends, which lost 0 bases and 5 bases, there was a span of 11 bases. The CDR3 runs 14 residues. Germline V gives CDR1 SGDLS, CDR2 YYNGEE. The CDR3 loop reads CASSVEGQTETQYF. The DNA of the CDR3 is TGTGCCAGCAGCGTAGAAGGACAAACGGAGACCCAGTACTTC.

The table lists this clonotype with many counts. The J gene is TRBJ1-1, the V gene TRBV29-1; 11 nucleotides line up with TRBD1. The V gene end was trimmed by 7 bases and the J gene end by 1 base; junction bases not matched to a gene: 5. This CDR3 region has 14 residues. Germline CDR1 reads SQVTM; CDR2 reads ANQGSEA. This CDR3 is CSAGTGGTNTEAFF. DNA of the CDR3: TGCAGCGCCGGGACAGGGGGGACGAACACTGAAGCTTTCTTT.

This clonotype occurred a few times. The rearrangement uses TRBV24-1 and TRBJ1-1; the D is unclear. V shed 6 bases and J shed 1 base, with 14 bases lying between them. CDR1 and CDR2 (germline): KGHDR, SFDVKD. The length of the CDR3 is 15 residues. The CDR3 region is CATSSSKAGNTEAFF. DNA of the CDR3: TGTGCCACCAGTTCTTCAAAAGCAGGGAACACTGAAGCTTTCTTT.

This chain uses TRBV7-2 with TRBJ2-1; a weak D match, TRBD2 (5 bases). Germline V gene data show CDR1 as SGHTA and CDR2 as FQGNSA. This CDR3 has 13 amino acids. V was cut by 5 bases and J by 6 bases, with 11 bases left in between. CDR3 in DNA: TGTACCAGCAGCCCCACTAGTTTCAATGAGCAGTTCTTC. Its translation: CTSSPTSFNEQFF.

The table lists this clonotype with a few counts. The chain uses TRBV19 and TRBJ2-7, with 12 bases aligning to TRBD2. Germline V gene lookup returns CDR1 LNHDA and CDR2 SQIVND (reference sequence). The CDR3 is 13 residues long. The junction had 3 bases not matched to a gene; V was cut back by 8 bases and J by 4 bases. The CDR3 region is CASGLAGRYEQYF. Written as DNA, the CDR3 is TGTGCCAGTGGACTAGCGGGGCGTTACGAGCAGTACTTC.

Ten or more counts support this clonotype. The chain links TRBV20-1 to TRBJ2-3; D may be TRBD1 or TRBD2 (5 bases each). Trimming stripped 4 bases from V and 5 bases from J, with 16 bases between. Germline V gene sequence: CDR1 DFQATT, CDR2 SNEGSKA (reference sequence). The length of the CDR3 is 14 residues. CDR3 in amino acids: CSATSRDVVDTQYF. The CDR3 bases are TGCAGTGCTACCTCACGGGACGTAGTAGATACGCAGTATTTT.

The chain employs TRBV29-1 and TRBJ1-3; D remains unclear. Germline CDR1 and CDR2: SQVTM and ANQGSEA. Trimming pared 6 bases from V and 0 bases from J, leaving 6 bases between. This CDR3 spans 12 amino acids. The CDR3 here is CSVRVSGNTIYF. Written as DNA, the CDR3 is TGCAGCGTCCGGGTCTCTGGAAACACCATATATTTT. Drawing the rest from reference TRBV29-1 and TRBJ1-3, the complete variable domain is SAVISQKPSRDICQRGTSLTIQCQVDSQVTMMFWYRQQPGQSLTLIATANQGSEATYESGFVIDKFPISRPNLTFSTLTVSNMSPEDSSIYLCSVRVSGNTIYFGEGSWLTVV.